Described below is a single T cell receptor beta chain sequence and its context. This clone was recorded once. Its antigen remains unidentified. No base qualities exist here, and no much larger clone lies one base off it. The sample comes from a study of naive CD8 T cells in extremely preterm neonates (dated by TCRdb to the late 2010s). Describing the broader study: The adult participants' age range is given as 25-50 years in the abstract but as 20-50 years in the methods. TCRbeta CDR3 repertoires of sorted naive CD8+ T cells were compared across four age groups: extremely preterm neonates, term neonates, young children and adults.

TCRbeta CDR3 regions were amplified from genomic DNA by a two-step, bias-controlled multiplex PCR. The multiplex PCR used primers specific for every TRBV and TRBJ gene segment. The immunoSEQ Assay was used to generate TCRbeta repertoire data. Processing in the source paper ran as follows. To merge closely related sequences, reads went through filtering and clustering using a relative-frequency ratio and a modified nearest-neighbor algorithm. IMGT annotation was the basis for assigning V, D and J genes to CDR3 sequences. Template counts were corrected for PCR amplification bias and quantified by comparison with synthetic TCR CDR3 analog sequences. Analyses were restricted to unique productive sequences, meaning in-frame CDR3 sequences without stop codons. The immunoSEQ Analyzer software was used to calculate iChao1 richness and clonality, with clonality defined as 1 minus Pielou's evenness. JMP was used for statistical testing, with Student's t-test or a non-parametric test applied depending on Shapiro-Wilk normality results. TCRdb retrieved this table from immuneACCESS and kept in-frame rearrangements only. Not all clones are present; in checked studies, unresolved V genes account for under half, and no reason is known for the remainder. V and J calls and clone size are copied from that table; D and trimming were computed from the DNA. Here the sample has 7,000 or so clones; about 98% occur a single time. About 0.4% of the sample is taken by the ten largest.

The paper as a whole reports these results and caveats: Preterm neonates showed significantly lower iChao1 richness than every other age group (p < 0.05) along with an even clone distribution, indicating a less rich repertoire. Compared with the older groups, preterm CDR3s were shorter and closer to germline, carrying fewer N additions and showing less junctional trimming. As limitations, the authors pointed to a small sample size and variable productive template counts among preterm samples. To track T cell development within individuals, the authors urged prospective longitudinal studies of preterm and term neonates. A higher proportion of shared CDR3 nucleotide sequences was found in preterm neonates (roughly 2.5%) than in term neonates (0.4%), young children (roughly 0.03%) and adults (about 0.01%).

Peripheral blood was donated by five healthy children aged roughly 16-56 months undergoing elective routine surgery and by five healthy nonsmoking adults. Healthy nonsmokers aged 20-50 years, with a median age of approximately 42 years, were used as adult controls. A FACSAria III cell sorter was used to sort live, Annexin V-negative naive CD8+ T cells (CD3+CD8+CD45RA+CCR7+). Each sample yielded roughly 19,000 to 110,000 sorted naive CD8+ T cells. Mononuclear cells were isolated from diluted blood by Ficoll-Paque density gradient centrifugation. Mononuclear cells were cryopreserved in approximately 10% DMSO with about 90% FBS and stored long term at -150°C before sorting. After thawing, the cells were stained with Annexin V and with antibodies against CD3, CD8, CCR7 and CD45RA. The DNeasy Blood and Tissue Kit was used to extract genomic DNA from snap-frozen pellets of sorted cells. CDR1 is given as SGHDT and CDR2 as YYEEEE, both from the germline V gene. V gives up 0 bases and J gives up 1 base, and the segment between their germline ends measures 10 bases. The CDR3, cysteine through phenylalanine, is 15 amino acids long. Only CDR3 DNA remains: 45 bases, in frame from the first base.

The source is a human donor in good health. The sequenced sample consisted of naive CD8+ T cells from blood. The chain links TRBV5-6 with TRBJ1-2, and TRBD1 may be the D gene, going by 6 matching bases. The DNA is as follows: TGTGCCAGCAGCTTGGCCGGACAGATTAACTATGGCTACACCTTC. It codes for CASSLAGQINYGYTF.